This T cell receptor (beta chain) was recovered during a study of T-cell reconstitution after alpha-beta-depleted transplantation in children. Study results and caveats: The authors attributed T-cell counts and diversity one year after transplant mostly to newly produced T cells.

Unique molecular identifiers were used in preparing the TCRbeta library. TCRdb passed the PCR reads through MiXCR, listing each CDR3 protein once. This table has 700,000 to 850,000 distinct CDR3 sequences, 16% appearing once. The CDR3 covers 14 residues. Germline CDR1 reads SNHLY; CDR2 reads FYNNEI. The V end was cut by 4 bases, the J end by 2 bases, with 12 bases between. To note about this clonotype: The target antigen is unknown.

The chain employs TRBV2 and TRBJ2-7; D gene uncertain. The material was PBMCs, mostly from graft donor cells, obtained 360 days after TCRalphabeta/CD19-depleted stem cell transplant. The TCR was taken from a male patient aged 10-17 years who had a stem cell transplant for acute lymphoblastic leukemia, so the T cells may come from the graft donor. The chain's CDR3 is CASSGRVWTYEQYF. In nucleotides, the CDR3 is TGTGCCAGCAGTGGAAGAGTGTGGACCTACGAGCAGTACTTC.